Following are 17 T cell receptor beta chains from one sample sequenced in a study of blood T cells in healthy people across ages. Using a J-beta primer mix together with a sample-barcoded 5' primer, a second PCR was run for roughly 6 to 12 cycles. TCRdb ran MiXCR on the 5' RACE reads and lists one entry per CDR3 protein. This sample yields about 1.4 million distinct CDR3 sequences, of which approximately 59% are seen a single time; 6.7% belongs to the top ten. The sample was blood. These receptors all stem from a man aged 18 to 30 in good health.

The chain uses TRBV10-3 and TRBJ2-1; 7 bases fit TRBD2. Germline V lookup: CDR1 ENHRY, CDR2 SYGVKD. The J segment lost 2 bases and the V segment lost 2 bases, leaving 3 bases of the junction unmatched. The CDR3 loop spans 15 amino acids. DNA of the CDR3: TGTGCCATCAGTGAGGGGGCGGGGGCCTACAATGAGCAGTTCTTC. This sequence encodes CAISEGAGAYNEQFF.

There are a few counts of this clonotype. The rearrangement links TRBV5-1 to TRBJ1-2; D gene uncertain. Germline values: CDR1 SGHRS, CDR2 YFSETQ. The CDR3 runs to 13 residues. Trimming removed 4 bases from V and 4 bases from J, with 11 bases in between. The CDR3 loop is CASSPPGSYGYTF. The CDR3 DNA sequence: TGCGCCAGCAGCCCTCCGGGGAGCTATGGCTACACCTTC.

V usage is TRBV6-5 and J usage is TRBJ1-1, with D hard to call. Trimming removed 6 bases at V and 4 bases at J, with 18 bases between. CDR1 and CDR2 (germline): MNHEY, SVGAGI. This CDR3 is 15 amino acids long. The CDR3 sequence: CASSLTSTGGTEAFF. For the CDR3, the DNA is TGTGCCAGCAGCCTCACTTCAACCGGCGGCACTGAAGCTTTCTTT.

A note on this clonotype: Germline and junction disagree at one end, which may indicate a read error. V and J are TRBV11-2 and TRBJ2-3, with 12 nucleotides matching TRBD2. The CDR3 totals 17 residues. The germline gives CDR1 SGHAT, CDR2 FQNNGV. The CDR3 nucleotides are TGTGCCAGCAGCTTAGATCTACTAGCGGGAGGTACAGATGCGCAGTATTTT. Protein sequence: CASSLDLLAGGTDAQYF. Based on the CDR3 plus reference TRBV11-2 and TRBJ2-3, the full variable domain is EAGVAQSPRYKIIEKRQSVAFWCNPISGHATLYWYQQILGQGPKLLIQFQNNGVVDDSQLPKDRFSAERLKGVDSTLKIQPAKLEDSAVYLCASSLDLLAGGTDAQYFGPGTRLTVL.

The chain uses TRBV20-1 and TRBJ1-2, with D perhaps matching TRBD1 (5 bases). The CDR3 extends over 15 amino acids. The germline CDR1 and CDR2 sequences are DFQATT and SNEGSKA (reference sequence). V gave up 3 bases and J gave up 0 bases, with 14 bases separating them. The CDR3 sequence: CSARDTTSANYGYTF. The CDR3 bases are TGCAGTGCTAGGGACACGACTTCCGCTAACTATGGCTACACCTTC.

This chain uses TRBV27 with TRBJ2-4; D is possibly TRBD1 or TRBD2 (5 bases each). The last part of the DNA fits TRBJ2-7 better; the J call may be wrong. The CDR3 runs 13 residues. The germline CDR1 and CDR2 sequences are MNHEY and SMNVEV (reference sequence). The CDR3 DNA reads TGTGCCACCGGCGACTGGGGGAAGAACGAGCAGTACTTC. This encodes CATGDWGKNEQYF.

The gene calls are TRBV6-1 and TRBJ2-2, with 12 positions matching TRBD1. The CDR3 contains 19 residues. Germline loops: CDR1 MNHNS, CDR2 SASEGT. V shed 6 bases, J shed 1 base, and the junction held 12 bases outside the gene matches. The chain's CDR3 is CASSPTGTGGSKNTGELFF. The CDR3, as DNA: TGTGCCAGCAGCCCCACCGGGACAGGGGGCTCAAAGAACACCGGGGAGCTGTTTTTT.

In the case of this clonotype: One end of the junction does not line up with germline, which may come from a read error. The chain is built from TRBV6-6 and TRBJ2-4, with no clear D. Germline V lookup: CDR1 MNHNY, CDR2 SVGAGI (reference sequence). There are 14 residues in the CDR3. Here the CDR3 reads CASSYSPKDGIKYF. The CDR3 bases are TGTGCCAGCAGTTACTCGCCTAAGGACGGCATTAAGTACTTC.

The chain couples TRBV19 to TRBJ2-3; D might be TRBD1 (6 bases). The CDR3 runs to 16 residues. Germline values: CDR1 LNHDA, CDR2 SQIVND (reference sequence). V was shortened by 4 bases and J by 1 base, with 15 bases between the two germline ends. In DNA, the CDR3 is TGTGCCAGTAGTAGAAGAACAGGGTTTGGCACAGATACGCAGTATTTT. Translated: CASSRRTGFGTDTQYF.

V usage is TRBV7-8 and J usage is TRBJ2-5, with 7 bases that match TRBD1. The J call is uncertain, as TRBJ2-7 better fits the DNA end. The V gene's germline CDR1 is SGHVS and CDR2 FQNEAQ. The CDR3 runs 15 residues. The CDR3 coding sequence is TGTGCCAGCAGCTTAGAGGCCCAGGGGGTCAACGAGCAGTACTTC. It encodes CASSLEAQGVNEQYF.

The chain is built from TRBV20-1 and TRBJ2-1, with D unresolved. Trimming took 5 bases from V and 10 from J, leaving 15 bases between them. This CDR3 has 12 residues. The V gene's germline CDR1 is DFQATT and CDR2 SNEGSKA (reference sequence). In DNA, the CDR3 is TGCAGTGCTTTCGGTGAGTCGCAAGAGCAGTTCTTC. Its protein is CSAFGESQEQFF.

The genes are TRBV5-1 and TRBJ2-1, with TRBD2 matching 9 bases. Germline loops: CDR1 SGHRS, CDR2 YFSETQ. V gave up 4 bases and J gave up 4 bases; unmatched junction bases: 9. This CDR3 comprises 16 residues. CDR3 bases: TGCGCCAGCAGCGAAAGCGGGAGGATTTTGTACAATGAGCAGTTCTTC. It translates to CASSESGRILYNEQFF.

There are a few counts of this clonotype. The genes are TRBV7-2 and TRBJ2-1; D tentatively fits TRBD1 or TRBD2 (5 bases each). Germline values: CDR1 SGHTA, CDR2 FQGNSA. The CDR3 runs to 16 residues. Deletions cut 1 base from V and 7 bases from J, with 17 bases between. The CDR3 sequence: CASSLEGAGPRNEQFF. The CDR3 region has the DNA TGTGCCAGCAGCTTAGAAGGGGCGGGCCCAAGGAATGAGCAGTTCTTC.

The J gene is TRBJ1-6, the V gene TRBV28, with D uncertain. Deletions cut 5 bases from V and 10 bases from J, with 18 bases between. Germline V lookup: CDR1 MDHEN, CDR2 SYDVKM. The CDR3 is 15 residues long. Here the CDR3 reads CASSLTGVIQSPLHF. The CDR3 DNA is TGTGCCAGCAGTCTTACTGGGGTAATTCAGTCACCCCTCCACTTT.

V gene TRBV15 combines with J gene TRBJ2-1; maybe TRBD1 (6 bases). Looked up from germline, CDR1 is LNHNV and CDR2 is YYDKDF (reference sequence). This CDR3 is 15 amino acids long. Trimming took off 2 bases at V and 8 bases at J, with 16 bases between the two ends. Written as DNA, the CDR3 is TGTGCCACCAGCAGACCGGACGAGGGGGTAGATGAGCAGTTCTTC. Its protein product is CATSRPDEGVDEQFF.

The chain has TRBV5-1 and TRBJ1-1, with TRBD1 as a possible D gene (5 bases). Germline V gene sequence: CDR1 SGHRS, CDR2 YFSETQ. The germline V and J ends were trimmed by 3 bases and 3 bases, with 18 bases remaining between them. The CDR3 is 16 amino acids. The CDR3 nucleotides are TGCGCCAGCAGCTCTGGGACTCCCCCAAGTTACACTGAAGCTTTCTTT. Translated, it gives CASSSGTPPSYTEAFF.

This clonotype was observed a few times. V and J are TRBV12-3 or TRBV12-4 and TRBJ2-1; D is unresolved. The V end lost 2 bases, the J end lost 8 bases, and 7 bases lay between the germline ends. The CDR3 consists of 12 residues. This CDR3 is CASSLREDEQFF. CDR3 nucleotides: TGTGCCAGCAGTTTACGTGAGGATGAGCAGTTCTTC.